This entry lists 11 T cell receptor beta chains sequenced from one sample in a study of shared T cell receptors in the human thymus (TCRdb year 2021). The method was the immunoSEQ multiplex PCR assay. TCRdb carries this immuneACCESS record with in-frame sequences only. Its versions omit some clonotypes, under half of them owing to an unresolved V gene in the studies checked, with the rest unexplained. In this sample the table shows 630,000 or so clones, over 75% of which occur a single time. About 0.0094% of the sample is held by the ten biggest clonotypes. The same sample was also studied in work on human thymus T cells.

The sample taken for sequencing was thymocytes. The source is a boy younger than two with a congenital heart defect. Donor details come from another sample of the same person, matched by shared clones.

The V call is TRBV15, the J call TRBJ1-3, with 7 bases that match TRBD1. The CDR3 runs to 17 residues. With 1 base clipped from V and 2 bases from J, the junction kept 8 bases outside the gene matches. CDR1 is LNHNV, CDR2 YYDKDF, per germline (reference sequence). CDR3 region: CATSRAQTGEAGNTIYF. The CDR3 DNA sequence: TGTGCCACCAGCAGAGCCCAAACAGGGGAGGCTGGAAACACCATATATTTT.

This chain uses TRBV5-4 with TRBJ2-5; D possibly matches TRBD1 or TRBD2 (5 bases each). TRBJ2-7 matches the DNA end more closely, so the J call is doubtful. CDR1 SGHNT and CDR2 YYREEE come from the germline V gene (reference sequence). CDR3 size: 14 residues. CDR3 coding DNA: TGTGCCAGCTCCGAGGGCCCTGATGGGGGCGAGCAGTACTTC. Translated, it gives CASSEGPDGGEQYF.

J is TRBJ2-3 and V is TRBV4-3, with TRBD2 matching over 15 bases. CDR3 length equals 19 residues. V lost 0 bases and J lost 1; bases outside the gene matches: 5. The germline V gene has CDR1 LGHNA and CDR2 YSLEER. CDR3 in DNA: TGCGCCAGCAGCCAAGACGGGACTAGCGGGGGGTCGGGCACAGATACGCAGTATTTT. Protein sequence: CASSQDGTSGGSGTDTQYF.

This chain links TRBV4-3 with TRBJ2-7; D is possibly TRBD2 (6 bases). Looked up from germline, CDR1 is LGHNA and CDR2 is YSLEER. Trimming cost V 0 bases and J 3 bases, with 12 bases left between them. This CDR3 has 15 residues. The CDR3 sequence: CASSQDRRENYEQYF. The CDR3 DNA sequence: TGCGCCAGCAGCCAAGATCGGAGGGAAAACTACGAGCAGTACTTC.

This clone was seen only a few times. The chain combines TRBV14 with TRBJ2-2; 8 bases agree with TRBD2. Trimming at V came to 2 bases and at J to 0 bases, leaving 8 bases not matched to a gene. The CDR3 length is 18 residues. CDR1 is SGHDN and CDR2 is FVKESK in the germline V gene. CDR3 bases: TGTGCCAGCAGCCAATCTGACGGGAGGGCCGCGAACACCGGGGAGCTGTTTTTT. Translating it yields CASSQSDGRAANTGELFF.

On this clone: This sequence may be a read error, since a much larger clone differs from it by one base. V is TRBV2 and J is TRBJ2-3, with D maybe TRBD1 (5 bases). Looked up from germline, CDR1 is SNHLY and CDR2 is FYNNEI. V was clipped by 6 bases and J by 1 base, with 8 bases between them. The CDR3 loop spans 13 amino acids. Here the CDR3 DNA reads TGTGCCAGCAGCGAACAGGGCACAGATACGCAGTATTTT. Encoded protein: CASSEQGTDTQYF.

This chain connects TRBV2 to TRBJ1-1; D ambiguous. This CDR3 has 14 residues. Looked up from germline, CDR1 is SNHLY and CDR2 is FYNNEI. The V end lost 0 bases, the J end lost 5 bases, and 10 bases lay between the germline ends. The CDR3 region is CASSEAKSGTEAFF. The CDR3 region has the DNA TGTGCCAGCAGTGAAGCTAAATCGGGGACTGAAGCTTTCTTT.

This clone was seen a single time. This chain joins TRBV27 and TRBJ2-7; 9 bases are shared with TRBD2. The ends lost 5 bases at V and 2 bases at J; junction bases unmatched: 13. CDR1 is MNHEY, CDR2 SMNVEV, per germline (reference sequence). The CDR3 has 17 amino acids. CDR3 nucleotide sequence: TGTGCCAGCAGTCCAAAGCAGATTAGCGGGAGACCCTACGAGCAGTACTTC. It specifies CASSPKQISGRPYEQYF.

The rearrangement uses TRBV4-1 and TRBJ1-5, with D perhaps matching TRBD1 (5 bases). CDR3 length equals 14 residues. Between the trimmed V and J ends, which lost 0 bases and 6 bases, there was a span of 9 bases. CDR1 is MGHRA and CDR2 is YSYEKL in the germline V gene. CDR3 protein: CASSQDRERQPQHF. CDR3 bases: TGCGCCAGCAGCCAAGACAGGGAACGTCAGCCCCAGCATTTT.

This clone was found a few times. The chain has TRBV28 and TRBJ1-4; no reliable D call. This CDR3 is 13 amino acids long. CDR1 MDHEN and CDR2 SYDVKM come from the germline V gene. Trimming shortened V by 8 bases and J by 6 bases, and 13 bases separated the two germline ends. CDR3 residues: CASRFGPDEKLFF. The CDR3 DNA reads as TGTGCCAGCCGCTTTGGGCCGGATGAAAAACTGTTTTTT.

This clone was observed once. The chain recombines TRBV29-1 with TRBJ2-1, with D possibly being TRBD2 (7 bases). CDR3 length: 14 amino acids. The ends were cut back, 0 bases at V and 5 bases at J, with 11 bases in the middle. In germline, CDR1 is SQVTM, CDR2 ANQGSEA. DNA for the CDR3: TGCAGCGTTGAAGACGCGGGGGCGGACAATGAGCAGTTCTTC. Its translation: CSVEDAGADNEQFF.